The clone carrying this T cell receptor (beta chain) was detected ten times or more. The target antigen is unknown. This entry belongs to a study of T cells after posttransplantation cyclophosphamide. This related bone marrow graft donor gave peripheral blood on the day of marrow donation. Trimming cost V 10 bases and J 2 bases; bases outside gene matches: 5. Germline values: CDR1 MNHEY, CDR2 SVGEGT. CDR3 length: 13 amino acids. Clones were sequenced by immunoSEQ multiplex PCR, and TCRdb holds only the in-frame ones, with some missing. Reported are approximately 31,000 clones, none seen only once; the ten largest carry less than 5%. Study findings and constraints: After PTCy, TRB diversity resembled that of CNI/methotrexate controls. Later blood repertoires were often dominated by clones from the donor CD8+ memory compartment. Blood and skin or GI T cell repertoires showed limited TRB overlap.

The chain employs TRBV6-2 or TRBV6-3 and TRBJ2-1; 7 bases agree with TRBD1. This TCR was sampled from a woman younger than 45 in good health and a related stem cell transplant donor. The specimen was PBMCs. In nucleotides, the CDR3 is TGTGCCACCATACAGGGGACCTACAATGAGCAGTTCTTC. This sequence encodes CATIQGTYNEQFF.